What follows is one T cell receptor (beta chain) and its context. This sample was taken from a study of cytomegalovirus exposure and HLA in healthy donors. Primers for the PCR totalled 60 Vbeta and 13 Jbeta. Libraries were prepared by immunoSEQ multiplex PCR; TCRdb keeps only in-frame clonotypes and omits some of them. The sample holds 120,000 or so clones, under 80% seen once. CDR3 length: 16 residues. CDR1 is SGHRS, CDR2 YFSETQ, per germline. V was cut by 0 bases and J by 1 base, with 13 bases left in between. The sample was PBMCs. This chain joins TRBV5-1 and TRBJ1-1, with D maybe TRBD1 (6 bases). The sequence was obtained from a man aged 40-49 years in good health and CMV-seropositive. In DNA form, the CDR3 reads TGCGCCAGCAGCTTGGCCAGCAAAGGGGGGAACACTGAAGCTTTCTTT. Its translation: CASSLASKGGNTEAFF.